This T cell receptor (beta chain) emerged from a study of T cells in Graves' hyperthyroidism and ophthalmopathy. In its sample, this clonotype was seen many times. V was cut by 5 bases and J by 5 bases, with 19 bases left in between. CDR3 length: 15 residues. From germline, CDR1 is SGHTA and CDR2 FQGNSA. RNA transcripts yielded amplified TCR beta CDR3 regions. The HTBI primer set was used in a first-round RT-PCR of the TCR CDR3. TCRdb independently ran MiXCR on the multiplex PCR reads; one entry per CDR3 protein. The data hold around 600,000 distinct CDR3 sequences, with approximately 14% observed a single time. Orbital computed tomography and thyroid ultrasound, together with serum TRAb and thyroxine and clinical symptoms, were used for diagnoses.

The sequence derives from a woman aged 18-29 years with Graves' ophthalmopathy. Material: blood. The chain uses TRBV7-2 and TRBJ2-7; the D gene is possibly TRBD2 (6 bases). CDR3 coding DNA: TGTGCCAGCAGCCATCCCCGGGACTCGCCGGACGAGCAGTACTTC. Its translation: CASSHPRDSPDEQYF.